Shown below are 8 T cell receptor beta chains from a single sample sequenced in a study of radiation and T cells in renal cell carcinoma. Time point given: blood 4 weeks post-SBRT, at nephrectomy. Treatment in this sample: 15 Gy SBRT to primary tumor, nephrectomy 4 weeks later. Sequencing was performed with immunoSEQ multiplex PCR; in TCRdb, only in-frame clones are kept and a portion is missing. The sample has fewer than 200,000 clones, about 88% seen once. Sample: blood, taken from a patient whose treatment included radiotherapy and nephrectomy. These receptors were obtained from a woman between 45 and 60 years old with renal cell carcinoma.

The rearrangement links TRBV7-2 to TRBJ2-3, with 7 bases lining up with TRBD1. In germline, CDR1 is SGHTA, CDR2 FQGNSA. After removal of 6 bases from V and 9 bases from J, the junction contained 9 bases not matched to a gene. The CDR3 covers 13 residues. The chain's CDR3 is CASSYGPQGTQYF. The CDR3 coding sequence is TGTGCCAGCAGTTACGGCCCACAGGGGACGCAGTATTTT.

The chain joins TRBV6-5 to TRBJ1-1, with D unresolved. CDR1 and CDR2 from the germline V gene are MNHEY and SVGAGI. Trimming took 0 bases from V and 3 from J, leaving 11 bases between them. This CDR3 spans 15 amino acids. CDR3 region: CASSYSGGRDTEAFF. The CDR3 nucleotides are TGTGCCAGCAGTTACTCGGGAGGGAGAGACACTGAAGCTTTCTTT.

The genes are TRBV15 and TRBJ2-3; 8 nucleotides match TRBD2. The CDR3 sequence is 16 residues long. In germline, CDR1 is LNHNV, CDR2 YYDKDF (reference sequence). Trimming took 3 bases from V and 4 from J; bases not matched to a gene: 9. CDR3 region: CATSSQRGGQADTQYF. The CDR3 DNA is TGTGCCACCAGCAGCCAACGGGGGGGGCAGGCAGATACGCAGTATTTT.

CDR3 DNA: TGCGCCAGCAGTGAGTCCGGGGGCCCGGGAGGGGAGTCCCAGCATTTT. Its protein is CASSESGGPGGESQHF. The chain employs TRBV10-2 and TRBJ1-5, with TRBD1 as a possible D gene (6 bases). From germline, CDR1 is WSHSY and CDR2 SAAADI. V gave up 0 bases and J gave up 11 bases, with 20 bases separating them. This CDR3 is 16 amino acids long.

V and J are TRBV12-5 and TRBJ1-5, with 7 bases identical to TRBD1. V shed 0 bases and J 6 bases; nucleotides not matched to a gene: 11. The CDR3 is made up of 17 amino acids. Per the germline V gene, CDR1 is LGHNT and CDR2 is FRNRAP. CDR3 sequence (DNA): TGTGCTAGTGGTTTGGTACGGTCAGGGGGACTCATTCAGCCCCAGCATTTT. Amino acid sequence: CASGLVRSGGLIQPQHF.

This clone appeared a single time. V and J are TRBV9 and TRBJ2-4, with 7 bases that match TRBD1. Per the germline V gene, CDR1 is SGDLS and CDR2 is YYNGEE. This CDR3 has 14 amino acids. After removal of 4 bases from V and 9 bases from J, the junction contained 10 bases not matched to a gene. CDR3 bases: TGTGCCAGCAGCTCCCCGGGCAGGGGGTTCATTCAGTACTTC. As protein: CASSSPGRGFIQYF.

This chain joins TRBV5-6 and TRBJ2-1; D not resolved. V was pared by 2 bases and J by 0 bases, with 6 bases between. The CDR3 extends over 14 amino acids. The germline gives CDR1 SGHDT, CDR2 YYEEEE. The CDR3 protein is CASSFDSSYNEQFF. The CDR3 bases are TGTGCCAGCAGCTTCGATAGCTCCTACAATGAGCAGTTCTTC.

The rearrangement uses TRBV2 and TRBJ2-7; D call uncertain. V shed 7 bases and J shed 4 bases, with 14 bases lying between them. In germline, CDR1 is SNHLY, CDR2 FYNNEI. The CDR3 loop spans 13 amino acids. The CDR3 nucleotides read TGTGCCAGCATCGCCCTCCAAGGGTACGAGCAGTACTTC. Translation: CASIALQGYEQYF.